This TCR beta chain was obtained from a study of control samples from healthy donors and cancer patients. The CDR3 contains 15 residues. The V end lost 3 bases, the J end lost 4 bases, and 15 bases lay between the germline ends. The germline V gene has CDR1 KGHSH and CDR2 LQKENI. This table comes from immunoSEQ multiplex PCR, and its TCRdb copy is limited to in-frame clones, with some not included. The sample has a few hundred thousand clones; 90% are singletons. This rearrangement joins TRBV18 to TRBJ1-2; D uncertain. The sample was PBMCs. The TCR was taken from a man aged 35 to 55 with head and neck cancer. The CDR3: CASSPRQEDRYGYTF. CDR3 bases: TGTGCCAGCTCACCGAGGCAGGAGGACCGCTATGGCTACACCTTC.